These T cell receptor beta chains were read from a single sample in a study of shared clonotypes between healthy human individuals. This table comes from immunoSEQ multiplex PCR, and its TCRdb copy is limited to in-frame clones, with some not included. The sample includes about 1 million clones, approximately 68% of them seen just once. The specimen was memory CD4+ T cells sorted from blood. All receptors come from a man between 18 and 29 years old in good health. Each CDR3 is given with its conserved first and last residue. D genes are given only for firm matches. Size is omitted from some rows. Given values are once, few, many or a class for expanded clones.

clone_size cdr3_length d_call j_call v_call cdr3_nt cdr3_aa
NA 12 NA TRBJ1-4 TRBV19 TGTGCCAGTAGTATACGTCGGGGGAAACTGTTTTTT CASSIRRGKLFF
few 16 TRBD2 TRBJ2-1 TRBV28 TGTGCCAGCAGCCCCGGGAGCGGGGGCCGGGACAATGAGCAGTTCTTC CASSPGSGGRDNEQFF
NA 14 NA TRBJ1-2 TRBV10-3 TGTGCCACCGGACAGCGTCTATTGAACTATGGCTACACCTTC CATGQRLLNYGYTF
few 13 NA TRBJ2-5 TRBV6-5 TGTGCCAGCAGGGTGGGGGCCCGGGAGACCCAGTACTTC CASRVGARETQYF
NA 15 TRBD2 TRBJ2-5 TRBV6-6 TGTGCCAGCAGCCCCGGGGCGGGAGCGAAAGAGACCCAGTACTTC CASSPGAGAKETQYF
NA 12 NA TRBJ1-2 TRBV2 TGTGCCAGCAGACGTGAGTCGGATGGCTACACCTTC CASRRESDGYTF
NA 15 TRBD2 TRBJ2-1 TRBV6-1 TGTGCCAGCAGTGAACTAGCGGGATCCTACAATGAGCAGTTCTTC CASSELAGSYNEQFF
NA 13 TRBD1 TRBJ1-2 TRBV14 TGTGCCAGCGGGACAGCCTCTAACTATGGCTACACCTTC CASGTASNYGYTF
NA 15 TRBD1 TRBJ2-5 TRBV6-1 TGTGCCAGCCACTTCAGGGGGTCGTACCAAGAGACCCAGTACTTC CASHFRGSYQETQYF
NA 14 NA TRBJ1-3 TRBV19 TGTGCCAGTAGTATACAAGGGGCTGGAAACACCATATATTTT CASSIQGAGNTIYF
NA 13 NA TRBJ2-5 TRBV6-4 TGTGCCAGCAGTAAGAGGTTCTCGGAGACCCAGTACTTC CASSKRFSETQYF
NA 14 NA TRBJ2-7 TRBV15 TGTGCCACCAGCAGAATACCCGGGGCCTACGAGCAGTACTTC CATSRIPGAYEQYF
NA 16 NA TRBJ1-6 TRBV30 TGTGCCTGGTCTGAGTCGGGGGTTTTCGGTGGATCACCCCTCCACTTT CAWSESGVFGGSPLHF
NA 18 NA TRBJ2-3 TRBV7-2 TGTGCCAGCAGCTTAATCCCCGGTATAGGGGAGAGCACAGATACGCAGTATTTT CASSLIPGIGESTDTQYF
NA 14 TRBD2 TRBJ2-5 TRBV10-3 TGTGCCATCAGCCGGACTAGCGGGAGTGAGACCCAGTACTTC CAISRTSGSETQYF
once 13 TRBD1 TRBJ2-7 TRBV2 TGTGCCAGCAGTATGGACAGGGCCTACGAGCAGTACTTC CASSMDRAYEQYF
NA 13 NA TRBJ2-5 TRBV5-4 TGTGCCAGCAGCTCCAGGGATGAAGAGACCCAGTACTTC CASSSRDEETQYF
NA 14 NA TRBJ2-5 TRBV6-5 TGTGCCAGCAGTTCCGGGACGGGCCGGGAGACCCAGTACTTC CASSSGTGRETQYF
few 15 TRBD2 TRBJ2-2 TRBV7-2 TGTGCCAGCAGCTTACGCGGGGGATACACCGGGGAGCTGTTTTTT CASSLRGGYTGELFF
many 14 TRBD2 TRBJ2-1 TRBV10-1 TGCGCCAGCAGTGAAGGGACTAGGGGCGATGAGCAGTTCTTC CASSEGTRGDEQFF
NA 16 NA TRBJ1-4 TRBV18 TGTGCCAGCTCACCCTCAAAACAAGGATCTAATGAAAAACTGTTTTTT CASSPSKQGSNEKLFF
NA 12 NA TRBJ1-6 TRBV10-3 TGTGCCACCCGGGCAGTGGATTCACCCCTCCACTTT CATRAVDSPLHF
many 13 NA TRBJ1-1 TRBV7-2 TGTGCCAGCAGCCCCAACCAAAACACTGAAGCTTTCTTT CASSPNQNTEAFF
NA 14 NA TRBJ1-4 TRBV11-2 TGTGCCAGCAGCCCGAGGGGGGTCAATGAAAAACTGTTTTTT CASSPRGVNEKLFF
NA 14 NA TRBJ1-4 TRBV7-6 TGTGCCAGCAGCTGGGGGCCAACTAATGAAAAACTGTTTTTT CASSWGPTNEKLFF
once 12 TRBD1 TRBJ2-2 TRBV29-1 TGCAGCGGGGACAGGGGGGCCGGGGAGCTGTTTTTT CSGDRGAGELFF
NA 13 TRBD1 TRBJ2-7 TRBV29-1 TGCAGCGTTGGGGACAGGGGAGTGAGGGAGCAGTACTTC CSVGDRGVREQYF
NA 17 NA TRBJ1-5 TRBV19 TGTGCCAGCACCACCTCCGGGCCCACCTTGGCCAGTCAGCCCCAGCATTTT CASTTSGPTLASQPQHF
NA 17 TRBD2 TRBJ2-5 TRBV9 TGTGCCAGCAGTGCAACACGGACTAGCGGAGGCGGAGAGACCCAGTACTTC CASSATRTSGGGETQYF
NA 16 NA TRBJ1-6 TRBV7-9 TGTGCCAGCAGCTTAGGAAGTGGACAGCCAGTTTTTCCCCTCCACTTT CASSLGSGQPVFPLHF
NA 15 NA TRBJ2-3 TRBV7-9 TGTGCCAGCAGCCCCGGACCTGAGGAAGCAGATACGCAGTATTTT CASSPGPEEADTQYF
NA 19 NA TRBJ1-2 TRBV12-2 TGTGCAAGTCGCTTAGAACCTCCTTTCCCGACAGGGGGCGTCTATGGCTACACCTTC CASRLEPPFPTGGVYGYTF
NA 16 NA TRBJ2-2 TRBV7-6 TGTGCCAGCAGCTTTTCTCGACTGGCGAACACCGGGGAGCTGTTTTTT CASSFSRLANTGELFF
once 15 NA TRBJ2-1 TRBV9 TGTGCCAGCAGCGTAGCCGGGGAGGCCTACAATGAGCAGTTCTTC CASSVAGEAYNEQFF
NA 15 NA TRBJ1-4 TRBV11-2 TGTGCCAGCAGCTCTAACGGATTGGAGAATGAAAAACTGTTTTTT CASSSNGLENEKLFF
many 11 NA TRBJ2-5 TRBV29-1 TGCAGCGCTGTCCCTGGGGAGACCCAGTACTTC CSAVPGETQYF
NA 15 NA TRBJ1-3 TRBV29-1 TGCAGCGTTGAAGATCGAAACAGGGCCACTGGGGCCATATATTTT CSVEDRNRATGAIYF
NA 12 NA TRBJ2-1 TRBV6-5 TGTGCCAGCAGGGGGGCAGGCAATGAGCAGTTCTTC CASRGAGNEQFF
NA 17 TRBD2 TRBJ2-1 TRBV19 TGTGCCAGTAGCCGAGAGGGGACTAGCGGGAGCCCCAATGAGCAGTTCTTC CASSREGTSGSPNEQFF
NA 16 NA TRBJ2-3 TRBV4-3 TGCGCCAGCAGCCAAGCCCGCGGGGGCCGCACAGATACGCAGTATTTT CASSQARGGRTDTQYF
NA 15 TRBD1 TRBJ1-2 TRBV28 TGTGCCAGCAGTTTTATGGGACAGGGGTCCTATGGCTACACCTTC CASSFMGQGSYGYTF
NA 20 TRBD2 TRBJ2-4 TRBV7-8 TGTGCCAGCAGCTTAGGAGGACTAGCGGGAGTGACCCTAGCCAAAAACATTCAGTACTTC CASSLGGLAGVTLAKNIQYF
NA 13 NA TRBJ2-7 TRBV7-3 TGTGCCAGCAGCTCGACAGCCTCCTACGAGCAGTACTTC CASSSTASYEQYF
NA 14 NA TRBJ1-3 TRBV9 TGTGCCAGCAGCGCGACGGGTTTCGGAAACACCATATATTTT CASSATGFGNTIYF
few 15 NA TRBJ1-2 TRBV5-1 TGCGCCAGCAGTCCTTTGGACACCTCTAACTATGGCTACACCTTC CASSPLDTSNYGYTF
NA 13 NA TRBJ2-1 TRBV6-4 TGTGCCAGCAGTGACTCTCGGGCAGGGGAGCAGTTCTTC CASSDSRAGEQFF
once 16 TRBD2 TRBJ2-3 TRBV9 TGTGCCAGCAGCGTAAGTCTAGCGGGAAGCACAGATACGCAGTATTTT CASSVSLAGSTDTQYF
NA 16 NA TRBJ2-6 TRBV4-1 TGCGCCAGCAGCCAAGAGCGGATCTCTGGGGCCAACGTCCTGACTTTC CASSQERISGANVLTF
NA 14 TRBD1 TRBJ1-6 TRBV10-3 TGTGCCATCAGGGGGACAGGGGGTAATTCACCCCTCCACTTT CAIRGTGGNSPLHF
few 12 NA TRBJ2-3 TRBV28 TGTGCCAGCCTGAGCCTCACAGATACGCAGTATTTT CASLSLTDTQYF
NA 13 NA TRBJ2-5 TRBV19 TGTGCCAGTAGCGGGACCCTAAAAGAGACCCAGTACTTC CASSGTLKETQYF
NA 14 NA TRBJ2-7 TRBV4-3 TGCGCCAGCAGCCAAGAAATCGGACCCTACGAGCAGTACTTC CASSQEIGPYEQYF
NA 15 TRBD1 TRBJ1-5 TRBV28 TGTGCCAGCCGTGGGACAGGCATTAGCAATCAGCCCCAGCATTTT CASRGTGISNQPQHF
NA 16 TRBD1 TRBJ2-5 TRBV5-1 TGCGCCAGCAGCTTTAGAGGACAGGGCAATCTAGAGACCCAGTACTTC CASSFRGQGNLETQYF